This T cell receptor (beta chain) was retrieved from a study of cytomegalovirus exposure and HLA in healthy donors. General study points: According to the study, roughly 180 TCR beta chains were cytomegalovirus-associated. CMV serostatus was the sole immune exposure information available. Sequences of the TCR beta chain were said to predict the HLA-A and HLA-B alleles of most subjects accurately.

Worth noting for this clone: Its antigen is currently unknown.

Use of 60 Vbeta and 13 Jbeta primers characterized the PCR. Only in-frame clones appear in the TCRdb table, and some are missing; sequencing was by immunoSEQ multiplex PCR. In the table there are about 75,000 clones, roughly 88% of which are singletons. This receptor was taken from a man aged 70-80 years in good health and CMV-seropositive. Sequencing was carried out using PBMCs.

The CDR3 coding sequence is TGTGCCAGCAGCTCACAGGGGTTCATGAACACTGAAGCTTTCTTT. The encoded protein is CASSSQGFMNTEAFF. The chain carries TRBV7-8 and TRBJ1-1, with 7 bases lining up with TRBD1. In germline, CDR1 is SGHVS, CDR2 FQNEAQ. CDR3 size: 15 residues. The J segment lost 0 bases and the V segment lost 4 bases, leaving 5 bases of the junction unmatched.